The rows below give T cell receptor beta chains drawn from one sample of a study of blood T cells in healthy people across ages. TCRdb independently ran MiXCR on the 5' RACE reads; one entry per CDR3 protein. The data hold over 1,300,000 distinct CDR3 sequences, with 59% observed a single time. The sequenced material came from blood. All receptors derive from a man younger than 35 in good health. The CDR3 runs from the conserved cysteine through the conserved F or W. Some rows mark clone size as missing; the rest say once, few, many or name a class of expanded clone.

abundance: .; j_gene: TRBJ2-5; v_gene: TRBV4-1; CDR3aa: CASSQEGGGQETQYF
abundance: .; j_gene: TRBJ2-1; v_gene: TRBV6-2/TRBV6-3; CDR3aa: CASSWLAGGSYYNEQFF
abundance: few; j_gene: TRBJ2-5; v_gene: TRBV11-2; CDR3aa: CASSFYRQKETQYF
abundance: few; j_gene: TRBJ2-7; v_gene: TRBV12-3/TRBV12-4; CDR3aa: CASKRGYEQYF
abundance: few; j_gene: TRBJ2-5; v_gene: TRBV29-1; CDR3aa: CSVDGLAEETQYF
abundance: few; j_gene: TRBJ2-1; v_gene: TRBV29-1; CDR3aa: CSVGTGQGLSYNEQFF
abundance: few; j_gene: TRBJ2-4; v_gene: TRBV28; CDR3aa: CASSLTGGRAKNIQYF
abundance: .; j_gene: TRBJ1-6; v_gene: TRBV27; CDR3aa: CASSGQFYSYNSPLHF
abundance: .; j_gene: TRBJ2-3; v_gene: TRBV19; CDR3aa: CASSTGAVNADTQYF
abundance: .; j_gene: TRBJ1-2; v_gene: TRBV27; CDR3aa: CASSLFGAGGYTF
abundance: few; j_gene: TRBJ2-5; v_gene: TRBV27; CDR3aa: CASSLGPSGETQYF
abundance: .; j_gene: TRBJ1-2; v_gene: TRBV4-3; CDR3aa: CASSQERTGWAYGYTF
abundance: .; j_gene: TRBJ2-1; v_gene: TRBV5-6; CDR3aa: CAGSSSYNEQFF
abundance: .; j_gene: TRBJ2-3; v_gene: TRBV5-8; CDR3aa: CASRGPGQVDWADTQYF
abundance: .; j_gene: TRBJ2-7; v_gene: TRBV5-1; CDR3aa: CASSSNIRDRVFYEQYF
abundance: few; j_gene: TRBJ2-5; v_gene: TRBV3-1; CDR3aa: CASSQDQPGLAGGWAKTQYF
abundance: .; j_gene: TRBJ1-5; v_gene: TRBV10-3; CDR3aa: CAIGSTGPQPQHF
abundance: few; j_gene: TRBJ2-1; v_gene: TRBV4-1; CDR3aa: CASSLEGHNEQFF
abundance: .; j_gene: TRBJ2-7; v_gene: TRBV18; CDR3aa: CASSTGGGAYEQYF
abundance: .; j_gene: TRBJ2-7; v_gene: TRBV12-3/TRBV12-4; CDR3aa: CASSFYGPGDEQYF
abundance: .; j_gene: TRBJ1-2; v_gene: TRBV3-1; CDR3aa: CASSPASGVYYGYTF
abundance: .; j_gene: .; v_gene: TRBV20-1; CDR3aa: CSALLGLTGFSYEQYF
abundance: once; j_gene: TRBJ1-4; v_gene: TRBV15; CDR3aa: CATSRDGEKLFF